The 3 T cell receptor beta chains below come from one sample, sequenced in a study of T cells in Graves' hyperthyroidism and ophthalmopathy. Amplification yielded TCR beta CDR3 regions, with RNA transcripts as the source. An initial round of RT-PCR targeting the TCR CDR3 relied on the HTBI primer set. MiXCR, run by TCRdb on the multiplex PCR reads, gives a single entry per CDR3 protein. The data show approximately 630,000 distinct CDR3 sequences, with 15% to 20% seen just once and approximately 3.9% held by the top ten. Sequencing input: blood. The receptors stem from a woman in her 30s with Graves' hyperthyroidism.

The CDR3 DNA is TGTGCCACCAGTGATTTTAAGAGCTCCTACAATGAGCAGTTCTTC. It is translated as CATSDFKSSYNEQFF. The chain carries TRBV24-1 and TRBJ2-1; no clear D gene. V was shortened by 1 base and J by 0 bases, with 6 bases between the two germline ends. In germline, CDR1 is KGHDR, CDR2 SFDVKD. The CDR3 contains 15 residues.

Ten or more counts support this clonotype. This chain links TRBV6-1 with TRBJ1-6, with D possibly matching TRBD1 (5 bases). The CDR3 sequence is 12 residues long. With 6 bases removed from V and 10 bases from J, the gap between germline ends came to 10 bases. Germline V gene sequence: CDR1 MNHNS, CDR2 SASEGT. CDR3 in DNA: TGTGCCAGCAGACTCGGGGCATCACCCCTCCACTTT. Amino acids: CASRLGASPLHF.

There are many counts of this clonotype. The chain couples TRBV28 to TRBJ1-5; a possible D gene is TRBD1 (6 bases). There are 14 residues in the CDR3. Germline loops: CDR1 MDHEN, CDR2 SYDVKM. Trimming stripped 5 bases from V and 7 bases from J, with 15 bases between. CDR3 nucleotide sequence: TGTGCCAGCAGTAAAGCTCAGGGGATACAGCCCCAGCATTTT. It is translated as CASSKAQGIQPQHF.